The rows below give T cell receptor beta chains drawn from one sample of a study of control samples from healthy donors and cancer patients. Here immunoSEQ multiplex PCR was the method, and the copy in TCRdb shows in-frame clones only, minus some. The profile shows some 130,000 clones, roughly 92% of them singletons. Sequencing was performed on blood. Every receptor here comes from a young man in good health. The conserved cysteine and the conserved F or W are not part of the CDR3 here. A D gene is named only where the DNA matches it firmly.

length,D,J,V,CDR3
11,-,TRBJ1-1,TRBV7-9,ASSLMGNTEAF
16,TRBD2,TRBJ2-4,TRBV5-4,ASSLGLAGGGAKNIQY
14,-,TRBJ2-6,TRBV9,AILSQSKAGANVLT
12,-,TRBJ1-5,TRBV2,ASSEAGGISPQH
15,-,TRBJ2-1,TRBV5-6,ASSLYDSVTPYNEQF
13,-,TRBJ1-2,TRBV4-1,ASSQVVLFGYGYT
15,TRBD1,TRBJ1-3,TRBV14,ASSQWGQEASGNTIY
13,-,TRBJ1-5,TRBV27,ASRPGDHSNQPQH
10,-,TRBJ2-7,TRBV12-3/TRBV12-4,ASSLYLYEQY
10,-,TRBJ2-2,TRBV12-3/TRBV12-4,ASRGASGELF
14,TRBD1,TRBJ2-3,TRBV28,ASSLAGTGNTDTQY
11,-,TRBJ1-5,TRBV24-1,ATSDFGRQPQH
11,TRBD2,TRBJ2-1,TRBV7-6,ASGTSGRYEQF
12,-,TRBJ1-4,TRBV5-1,ASSPQGTNEKLF
14,-,TRBJ1-2,TRBV28,ASSPPTPQGGGGYT
11,TRBD1,TRBJ1-1,TRBV9,ASSVDDDRDAF
16,-,TRBJ2-3,TRBV4-1,ASSQDGPGVFVTDTQY
14,TRBD1,TRBJ2-7,TRBV28,ASSLGTGRPSYEQY
11,-,TRBJ1-1,TRBV6-1,ASSDTSRVEAF
9,-,TRBJ2-1,TRBV5-6,ASSLTREQF
13,-,TRBJ1-4,TRBV28,ASSFSIATNEKLF
18,TRBD2,TRBJ2-3,TRBV6-6,ASSRFVGTSGGMSTDTQY
11,-,TRBJ2-2,TRBV7-2,ASSRQPTGELF
13,TRBD2,TRBJ2-7,TRBV6-5,ASRVSGSGSYEQY
11,-,TRBJ1-5,TRBV24-1,ATSESQDQPQH
13,TRBD1,TRBJ1-5,TRBV27,ASSKNRGSNQPQH
14,TRBD2,TRBJ2-1,TRBV10-3,AISVRLAGNYNEQF
13,TRBD2,TRBJ2-5,TRBV18,ASSRTSGSAETQY
13,TRBD2,TRBJ2-7,TRBV10-3,AISESSGVAYEQY
12,-,TRBJ1-2,TRBV2,ASTPSPVNYGYT
13,TRBD2,TRBJ2-5,TRBV5-5,ASTTTSGRGETQY
10,-,TRBJ2-7,TRBV10-1,ASNEDSYEQY
9,-,TRBJ2-5,TRBV10-3,AISSQETQY
12,TRBD2,TRBJ2-1,TRBV6-4,ASSDPRVAGEQF
14,TRBD1,TRBJ1-6,TRBV25-1,ASSEWVSGGVSPLH
17,-,TRBJ2-3,TRBV5-8,ASSLVVGETLSTGDTQY
13,TRBD1,TRBJ2-1,TRBV19,ASSVLKGGFNEQF
13,-,TRBJ1-1,TRBV9,ASSVDGVTGTEAF
12,-,TRBJ1-6,TRBV28,ASRRLTGPSPLH
14,-,TRBJ1-1,TRBV6-2/TRBV6-3,ASSRRSTGMNTEAF
11,-,TRBJ1-2,TRBV24-1,ATSAQLGGGYT
9,-,TRBJ1-4,TRBV11-2,ASSLYEKLF
14,-,TRBJ2-1,TRBV15,ATSRTAIRAGNEQF
14,-,TRBJ2-2,TRBV19,ASSNSKWGRSGELF
13,TRBD2,TRBJ2-7,TRBV10-2,ASRSLAGGSYEQY
16,TRBD2,TRBJ2-3,TRBV12-5,ASGLDSRLAGNTDTQY
11,-,TRBJ1-3,TRBV28,ASDRTGGNTIY
12,TRBD1,TRBJ1-6,TRBV7-9,ASRSGTGVSPLH
12,-,TRBJ1-2,TRBV7-8,ASSLGQPLYGYT
14,TRBD2,TRBJ2-5,TRBV25-1,ASSERLAGVWETQY
10,-,TRBJ2-7,TRBV29-1,SVGMPPYEQY
12,TRBD2,TRBJ2-7,TRBV6-2/TRBV6-3,ASSVAGGPYEQY
14,-,TRBJ2-1,TRBV5-4,ASSPKTRPSHNEQF
13,-,TRBJ2-5,TRBV4-1,ASSPFWGLQETQY
11,TRBD1,TRBJ1-5,TRBV10-3,AIRGQSNQPQH
13,TRBD2,TRBJ2-5,TRBV30,AWSVGGGSGETQY
12,-,TRBJ2-1,TRBV6-1,ASSDRLLSHEQF